This TCR beta chain was sequenced during a study of early stage breast cancer tumors. Study results and caveats: Most shared enriched TCRB sequences were commonly generated ones. In about 90% of the 16 patients, blood comparison separated tumor from normal breast. Compared with adjacent normal breast, tumors showed roughly 2.5-fold denser, more clonal T cells.

Concerning this clone itself: Antigen specificity is unknown.

The method was immunoSEQ multiplex PCR; TCRdb's version includes in-frame clones alone and lacks a portion of them. This table holds under 12,000 clones, roughly 69% found once. CDR3 length: 15 residues. V lost 0 bases and J 3 bases, leaving 9 bases between the germline ends. Germline CDR1 reads SGHTS; CDR2 reads YDEGEE. The chain couples TRBV5-8 to TRBJ1-4; no clear D gene. The clonotype originates from a person aged 35-49 years with breast cancer. The sequencing input was breast tumor tissue. CDR3 sequence (DNA): TGTGCCAGCAGCTTGGGCGGCAGATCTAATGAAAAACTGTTTTTT. Translation gives CASSLGGRSNEKLFF.